The 27 T cell receptor beta chains below were found in one sample sequenced in a study of T cell repertoires in cytomegalovirus infection. Each CDR3 protein is one row after TCRdb ran MiXCR on the reads. Among around 530,000 distinct CDR3 sequences, about 30% were seen once, and the ten largest hold approximately 13%. Sequences were obtained from PBMCs. The receptors originated from a human donor in good health (CMV status not recorded). Some clones in this sample may be carry-over from other donors' samples.

This clonotype has ten or more counts. The CDR3 loop is CASSSTSGSSYEQYF. The CDR3 DNA sequence: TGTGCCAGCAGCTCTACTAGCGGGTCCTCCTACGAGCAGTACTTC. This sequence joins TRBV7-2 and TRBJ2-7; 9 positions agree with TRBD2. This CDR3 has 15 residues. CDR1 SGHTA and CDR2 FQGNSA come from the germline V gene. Trimming removed 4 bases from V and 0 bases from J; junction bases left unmatched: 4.

The sample holds a few counts of this clonotype. The chain combines TRBV7-8 with TRBJ1-5; D ambiguous. This CDR3 has 16 amino acids. Trimming left V 5 bases short and J 2 bases short, with 16 bases between. Germline CDR1 is SGHVS and CDR2 is FQNEAQ. The CDR3: CASSPGPKVGNQPQHF. The CDR3 DNA reads TGTGCCAGCAGCCCCGGGCCTAAGGTTGGCAATCAGCCCCAGCATTTT. The full variable domain, completed using reference TRBV7-8 and TRBJ1-5, is GAGVSQSPRYKVAKRGQDVALRCDPISGHVSLFWYQQALGQGPEFLTYFQNEAQLDKSGLPSDRFFAERPEGSVSTLKIQRTQQEDSAVYLCASSPGPKVGNQPQHFGDGTRLSIL.

This clonotype has only a few counts. The chain uses TRBV28 and TRBJ2-7; tentatively, D is TRBD2 (5 bases). Germline-derived CDR1 and CDR2 are MDHEN and SYDVKM. This CDR3 comprises 14 residues. V shed 5 bases and J shed 2 bases, with 13 bases lying between them. CDR3 sequence reads: CASSHRRRPYEQYV. The CDR3 coding sequence is TGTGCCAGCAGTCATAGGAGGCGCCCCTACGAGCAGTACGTC.

This clonotype was observed a handful of times. Written as DNA, the CDR3 is TGTGCCAGCAGCTTAGAGGTGGGGTCGGGGAATTCACCCCTCCACTTT. Its translation: CASSLEVGSGNSPLHF. The gene calls are TRBV7-9 and TRBJ1-6; D gene unclear. This CDR3 has 16 amino acids. With 1 base removed from V and 7 bases from J, the gap between germline ends came to 14 bases. In germline, CDR1 is SEHNR, CDR2 FQNEAQ (reference sequence). The full variable domain, completed using reference TRBV7-9 and TRBJ1-6, is DTGVSQNPRHKITKRGQNVTFRCDPISEHNRLYWYRQTLGQGPEFLTYFQNEAQLEKSRLLSDRFSAERPKGSFSTLEIQRTEQGDSAMYLCASSLEVGSGNSPLHFGNGTRLTVT.

This clonotype was recorded a few times. The V call is TRBV2, the J call TRBJ1-5; D unclear. The length of the CDR3 is 14 residues. Trimming stripped 2 bases from V and 14 bases from J, with 19 bases between. Per the germline V gene, CDR1 is SNHLY and CDR2 is FYNNEI. Here the CDR3 reads CASSENPPGVHKHF. The CDR3 DNA follows: TGTGCCAGCAGTGAAAACCCCCCTGGGGTCCACAAGCATTTT. Full variable domain (outside the CDR3, taken from reference TRBV2 and TRBJ1-5): EPEVTQTPSHQVTQMGQEVILRCVPISNHLYFYWYRQILGQKVEFLVSFYNNEISEKSEIFDDQFSVERPDGSNFTLKIRSTKLEDSAMYFCASSENPPGVHKHFGDGTRLSIL.

The chain combines TRBV4-2 with TRBJ1-2, with D unclear. This CDR3 is 13 amino acids long. CDR1 is LGHNA, CDR2 YNFKEQ, per germline. The ends were cut back, 8 bases at V and 6 bases at J, with 16 bases in the middle. DNA for the CDR3: TGTGCCAGCGGCGGTACCGGTTGGGATGGCTACACCTTC. Amino acid sequence: CASGGTGWDGYTF.

The CDR3 DNA is TGTGCCAGCAAACCCAGCGGGGGTCTGGAGACCCAGTACTTC. Residues: CASKPSGGLETQYF. The genes are TRBV6-2 or TRBV6-3 and TRBJ2-5, with TRBD2 identical over 8 bases. This CDR3 has 14 residues. CDR1 and CDR2 (germline): MNHEY, SVGEGT. With V trimmed by 7 bases and J by 5 bases, 9 bases remained unmatched.

The table lists this clonotype with many counts. V gene TRBV29-1 combines with J gene TRBJ1-2; D unclear. Deletions cut 3 bases from V and 7 bases from J, with 12 bases between. The CDR3 loop spans 12 amino acids. Germline lookup yields CDR1 SQVTM and CDR2 ANQGSEA. The CDR3 loop is CSVDRELAGYTF. The CDR3 DNA is TGCAGCGTTGATCGGGAGTTGGCTGGCTACACCTTC.

This clonotype was observed a few times. The CDR3 spells CASSSKNEAFF. In DNA form, the CDR3 reads TGTGCCAGCAGCTCGAAGAATGAAGCTTTCTTT. V and J are TRBV11-3 and TRBJ1-1; D is unresolved. V was trimmed by 4 bases and J by 7 bases, leaving 7 bases between them. In germline, CDR1 is SGHNT, CDR2 YENEEA. The CDR3 has 11 amino acids.

This clonotype was found many times. J is TRBJ1-5 and V is TRBV7-9; 7 nucleotides match TRBD1. CDR1 and CDR2 from the germline V gene are SEHNR and FQNEAQ (reference sequence). V was pared by 4 bases and J by 4 bases, with 4 bases of the junction left unmatched. The CDR3 loop spans 14 amino acids. Here the CDR3 DNA reads TGTGCCAGCAGCTCAGACAGGGCGAATCAGCCCCAGCATTTT. Translation gives CASSSDRANQPQHF.

CDR3 in DNA: TGCAGCGTTGGCAGCGGGCCCCAGGCCCACAATGAGCAGTTCTTC. Encoded protein: CSVGSGPQAHNEQFF. The chain carries TRBV29-1 and TRBJ2-1; TRBD2 is a possible D gene (6 bases). The germline V gene encodes CDR1 SQVTM and CDR2 ANQGSEA. The CDR3 length is 15 residues. Trimming pared 4 bases from V and 5 bases from J, leaving 18 bases between.

There are many counts of this clonotype. The rearrangement uses TRBV10-3 and TRBJ2-7, with unresolved D. Trimming removed 4 bases at V and 1 base at J, with 20 bases between. The CDR3 extends over 17 amino acids. Germline lookup yields CDR1 ENHRY and CDR2 SYGVKD. CDR3: CAISVPPTAYCSYEQYV. In DNA, the CDR3 is TGTGCCATCAGTGTACCCCCGACTGCTTACTGTTCCTACGAGCAGTACGTC.

This clonotype was recorded a few times. The rearrangement joins TRBV6-2 or TRBV6-3 to TRBJ2-7; D is ambiguous. CDR3 length equals 13 residues. The germline gives CDR1 MNHEY, CDR2 SVGEGT. V was shortened by 6 bases and J by 2 bases, with 11 bases between the two germline ends. This chain's CDR3 is CASSRHSTYEQYF. The CDR3 DNA follows: TGTGCCAGCAGCCGTCACTCAACCTACGAGCAGTACTTC.

The chain uses TRBV5-1 and TRBJ2-7; D gene uncertain. Germline V gene sequence: CDR1 SGHRS, CDR2 YFSETQ. Trimming left V 1 base short and J 6 bases short, with 11 bases between. The CDR3 totals 13 residues. CDR3 in amino acids: CASSLSGTVEQYF. The CDR3 region has the DNA TGCGCCAGCAGCTTGTCGGGTACGGTCGAGCAGTACTTC. Using reference TRBV5-1 and TRBJ2-7 for the parts outside the CDR3, the full variable domain is KAGVTQTPRYLIKTRGQQVTLSCSPISGHRSVSWYQQTPGQGLQFLFEYFSETQRNKGNFPGRFSGRQFSNSRSEMNVSTLELGDSALYLCASSLSGTVEQYFGPGTRLTVT.

The CDR3 bases are TGTGCCAGCAGCCTTTACGCCGGGACTAGCAATAGGAATGAGCAGTTCTTC. It specifies CASSLYAGTSNRNEQFF. The chain uses TRBV7-6 and TRBJ2-1; 9 bases are shared with TRBD2. With 5 bases clipped from V and 7 bases from J, the junction kept 15 bases outside the gene matches. Germline V CDR1 and CDR2: SGHVS, FNYEAQ. The CDR3 is made up of 17 amino acids.

The chain is built from TRBV4-2 and TRBJ2-4; 15 bases fit TRBD2. Losses at the gene ends were 2 bases for V and 2 bases for J; bases not matched to a gene: 4. There are 18 residues in the CDR3. Germline CDR1 and CDR2: LGHNA and YNFKEQ. DNA of the CDR3: TGTGCCAGCAGCCAATGGACTAGCGGGAGGGAATCCAAAAACATTCAGTACTTC. Protein: CASSQWTSGRESKNIQYF.

This clonotype has a handful of counts. The V gene is TRBV19, the J gene TRBJ1-3; D not resolved. The germline gives CDR1 LNHDA, CDR2 SQIVND (reference sequence). Trimming shortened V by 6 bases and J by 0 bases, and 6 bases separated the two germline ends. The CDR3 has 13 residues. CDR3 in DNA: TGTGCCAGTAGGCCCGACTCTGGAAACACCATATATTTT. Translating it yields CASRPDSGNTIYF.

This clonotype was seen more than once but under ten times. This chain connects TRBV12-3 or TRBV12-4 to TRBJ2-1; unclear D gene. The V end lost 6 bases, the J end lost 0 bases, and 12 bases lay between the germline ends. This CDR3 region has 15 residues. In nucleotides, the CDR3 is TGTGCCAGCAGATTCCTGTGGAGCTCCTACAATGAGCAGTTCTTC. Its translation: CASRFLWSSYNEQFF.

The chain combines TRBV6-2 or TRBV6-3 with TRBJ2-7, with 7 bases identical to TRBD1. J was trimmed by 0 bases and V by 7 bases; bases with no gene match: 12. The CDR3 is 16 amino acids. Germline V gives CDR1 MNHEY, CDR2 SVGEGT. This chain's CDR3 is CASTKGGRGSSYEQYV. The CDR3 bases are TGTGCCAGCACCAAGGGCGGCAGGGGGAGCTCCTACGAGCAGTACGTC.

In its sample, this clonotype was seen a few times. V usage is TRBV7-9 and J usage is TRBJ1-1; D gene ambiguous. The V end lost 6 bases, the J end lost 6 bases, and 11 bases lay between the germline ends. This CDR3 contains 12 residues. Germline V gives CDR1 SEHNR, CDR2 FQNEAQ (reference sequence). Here the CDR3 reads CASSSREAEAFF. The CDR3 DNA follows: TGTGCCAGCAGTTCCCGAGAAGCTGAAGCTTTCTTT.

The J gene is TRBJ1-2, the V gene TRBV7-2; TRBD1 is a possible D gene (5 bases). CDR1 and CDR2 (germline): SGHTA, FQGNSA. Trimming cost V 2 bases and J 8 bases, with 21 bases left between them. The CDR3 runs to 16 residues. The CDR3 DNA reads TGTGCCAGCAGCTTAACGGGGGGGGGTTTGATCGGCGGCTACACCTTC. Translating it yields CASSLTGGGLIGGYTF.

This clonotype appeared a few times. The V gene is TRBV24-1, the J gene TRBJ2-1, with D possibly being TRBD1 (5 bases). Germline V gene sequence: CDR1 KGHDR, CDR2 SFDVKD. The V end was cut by 4 bases, the J end by 6 bases, with 18 bases between. This CDR3 region has 16 residues. As DNA, the CDR3 is TGTGCCACCAGTGAGGGAAAGTGGTACACAGGCAATGAGCAGTTCTTC. Translation gives CATSEGKWYTGNEQFF.

This clonotype was observed many times. V and J are TRBV7-9 and TRBJ2-1; 13 bases match TRBD2. Germline V CDR1 and CDR2: SEHNR, FQNEAQ (reference sequence). V dropped 5 bases and J dropped 5; count of bases not matched to a gene: 6. This CDR3 region has 16 residues. The CDR3 DNA follows: TGTGCCAGCAGCGGCCCGGGACTAGCGGGGCACAATGAGCAGTTCTTC. Amino acids: CASSGPGLAGHNEQFF.

This clonotype was observed many times. V gene TRBV7-6 combines with J gene TRBJ1-1; D remains ambiguous. The CDR3 is made up of 13 amino acids. CDR1 SGHVS and CDR2 FNYEAQ come from the germline V gene. Trimming removed 5 bases from V and 4 bases from J, with 11 bases in between. The CDR3 sequence: CASSLEWGTEAFF. CDR3 DNA: TGTGCCAGCAGCCTGGAATGGGGCACTGAAGCTTTCTTT.

V gene TRBV27 combines with J gene TRBJ2-1; D perhaps matches TRBD2 (5 bases). CDR3 length: 12 residues. Looked up from germline, CDR1 is MNHEY and CDR2 is SMNVEV (reference sequence). Deletions cut 6 bases from V and 7 bases from J, with 10 bases between. CDR3 nucleotides: TGTGCCAGCAGCCGGACTCATAATGAGCAGTTCTTC. Protein product: CASSRTHNEQFF.

As to this clonotype: Since a much larger clone is just one base distant, this may be a read error. The chain joins TRBV7-6 to TRBJ2-3, with 12 bases that match TRBD2. The V gene's germline CDR1 is SGHVS and CDR2 FNYEAQ. This CDR3 spans 16 amino acids. CDR3 coding DNA: TGTGCCAGCAGCTTAGGGACTAGCGGGATCACAGATACGCATTATTTT. Translation: CASSLGTSGITDTHYF.

This clonotype was recorded a few times. CDR3 sequence (DNA): TGCAGTGCCCGGACTAGCGCTTTCACCGGGGAGCTGTTTTTT. The encoded protein is CSARTSAFTGELFF. The chain is built from TRBV20-1 and TRBJ2-2, with TRBD2 matching over 9 bases. V lost 6 bases, J lost 4 bases, and 6 bases stayed unmatched. Germline V gene data show CDR1 as DFQATT and CDR2 as SNEGSKA (reference sequence). The CDR3 loop spans 14 amino acids.